The clone carrying this TCR beta chain was found a few times. The antigen is not known. This specimen comes from a study of CD8 T cells in ankylosing spondylitis. Study-wide results and caveats: Characteristic of ankylosing spondylitis blood, it appeared, was a TCR beta motif comprising several highly homologous variants. Disease-linked clones had a CD8+ phenotype and relatively low frequency in peripheral blood. Some of these motif variants have turned up before, in reports on reactive arthritis synovial fluid and blood.

The V segment lost 5 bases and the J segment 2 bases; nucleotides outside the gene matches: 7. Germline values: CDR1 SEHNR, CDR2 FQNEAQ (reference sequence). The CDR3 runs to 15 residues. It was by quantitative 5'-RACE with molecular barcodes that TCR beta libraries were made. TCRdb used MiXCR to reprocess the 5' RACE reads, holding one entry per CDR3 protein. The table includes more than 150,000 distinct CDR3 sequences, 15% to 20% detected once. V gene TRBV7-9 combines with J gene TRBJ2-7, with 9 bases that match TRBD1. Sequencing input: blood, either unsorted or a sorted T cell fraction (not recorded which). The receptor's source is a male donor aged 10 to 30 with ankylosing spondylitis or in good health (not recorded which). The CDR3 is CASSLKGQGPYEQYF. Written as DNA, the CDR3 is TGTGCCAGCAGCCTTAAGGGACAGGGCCCCTACGAGCAGTACTTC. Variable domain in full (rest from reference TRBV7-9 and TRBJ2-7): DTGVSQNPRHKITKRGQNVTFRCDPISEHNRLYWYRQTLGQGPEFLTYFQNEAQLEKSRLLSDRFSAERPKGSFSTLEIQRTEQGDSAMYLCASSLKGQGPYEQYFGPGTRLTVT.